The rows below give T cell receptor beta chains drawn from one sample of a study of human T cells and chemical hapten exposure. TCRdb analysed the RACE reads with MiXCR anew, one entry per CDR3 protein. The sample comprises roughly 100,000 distinct CDR3 sequences, 9.6% of which are singletons, and around 4% rests with the top ten. This specimen consisted of whole blood, obtained in connection with sensitization to the hapten diphenylcyclopropenone (DPC). These receptors were taken from a woman between 40 and 55 years old with alopecia areata. Some clones in this sample may be carry-over from other donors' samples. Both conserved end residues are part of each CDR3.

v_call cdr3_aa
TRBV18 CASSPGQGTWAKNIQYF
TRBV28 CASSLMGRGTAFF
TRBV5-1 CASRMGNEKLFF
TRBV28 CASGFYNSPLHF
TRBV2 CASSEGTGKFYGYTF
TRBV4-2 CASSQEGFSQDAVRLPAFF
TRBV20-1 CSARTGEGSPLHF
TRBV30 CAWRYGGANEQFF
TRBV27 CASSLGRVYEQYF
TRBV2 CASRRSTASKQYF
TRBV13 CASSFYNEQFF
TRBV10-3 CAISEPGEVVGELFF